This TCR beta chain was profiled in a study of read filtering for tumor transcriptome and immune sequencing. Study in general: Among patients, roughly 17 were male and about 15 female, aged roughly 47 to 90 (mean roughly 63).

General study results and limits: The sorted CD138-negative fraction was a mixed bone marrow immune population, not purified T cells. Approximately 82% of IR-seq clonotypes had a single read, yet these held approximately 4% of reads.

This clonotype showed up many times. The antigen is not known. Every patient had bone marrow sampled while the disease was active. Trimming shortened V by 5 bases and J by 5 bases, and 15 bases separated the two germline ends. Germline CDR1 reads SGHTA; CDR2 reads FQGNSA. The CDR3 spans 14 residues. This library used roughly 400 ng RNA and molecular barcoded adaptors spanning alpha/delta and beta/gamma chains. Each CDR3 protein gets one entry after TCRdb re-called the reads with MiXCR. This table has about 38,000 distinct CDR3 sequences, around 13% appearing once. The sample comprised a population of CD138-negative cells sorted from bone marrow. The chain employs TRBV7-2 and TRBJ2-5, with a possible D match to TRBD2 (5 bases). The origin of this receptor is a donor aged 40 or older with multiple myeloma. In DNA form, the CDR3 reads TGTGCCAGCAGCCCGTTGTCGTCGGGGGAGACCCAGTACTTC. Translation: CASSPLSSGETQYF.